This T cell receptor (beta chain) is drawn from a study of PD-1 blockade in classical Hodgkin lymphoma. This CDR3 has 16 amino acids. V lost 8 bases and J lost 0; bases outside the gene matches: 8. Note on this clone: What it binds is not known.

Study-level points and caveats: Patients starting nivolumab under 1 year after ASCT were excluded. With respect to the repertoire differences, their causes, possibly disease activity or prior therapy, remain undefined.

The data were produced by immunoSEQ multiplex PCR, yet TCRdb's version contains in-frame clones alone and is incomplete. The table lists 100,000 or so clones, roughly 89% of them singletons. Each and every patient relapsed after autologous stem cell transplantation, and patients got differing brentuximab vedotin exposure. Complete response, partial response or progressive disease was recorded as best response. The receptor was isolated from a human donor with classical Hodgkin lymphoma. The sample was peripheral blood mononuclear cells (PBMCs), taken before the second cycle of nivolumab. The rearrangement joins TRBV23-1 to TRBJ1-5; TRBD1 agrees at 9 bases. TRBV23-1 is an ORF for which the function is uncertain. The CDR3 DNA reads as TGCGCCAGCGTCCGACAGGGGGTCAATAGCAATCAGCCCCAGCATTTT. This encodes CASVRQGVNSNQPQHF.